This entry lists 21 T cell receptor beta chains sequenced from one sample in a study of lymphopenia after photon versus proton radiotherapy. This table comes from immunoSEQ multiplex PCR, and its TCRdb copy is limited to in-frame clones, with some not included. The sample holds tens of thousands of clones; roughly 90% are singletons and the top ten take around 0.76%. The sample here was peripheral blood, taken from a patient treated with photon-based radiotherapy. Source of these receptors: a woman aged 45 to 65 with cholangiocarcinoma.

In DNA form, the CDR3 reads TGCGCCAGCAGGGCCGCTAGCGGGGGCACAGATACGCAGTATTTT. As protein: CASRAASGGTDTQYF. The chain is built from TRBV5-1 and TRBJ2-3; 9 nucleotides match TRBD2. This CDR3 is built from 15 residues. CDR1 and CDR2 from the germline V gene are SGHRS and YFSETQ. V was pared by 5 bases and J by 1 base, with 5 bases of the junction left unmatched. The full variable domain, its missing parts supplied by reference TRBV5-1 and TRBJ2-3, is KAGVTQTPRYLIKTRGQQVTLSCSPISGHRSVSWYQQTPGQGLQFLFEYFSETQRNKGNFPGRFSGRQFSNSRSEMNVSTLELGDSALYLCASRAASGGTDTQYFGPGTRLTVL.

The gene calls are TRBV11-3 and TRBJ2-1; D unclear. V lost 1 base and J lost 0, with 4 bases in between. The length of the CDR3 is 14 residues. Germline CDR1 reads SGHNT; CDR2 reads YENEEA. The CDR3, as DNA: TGTGCCAGCAGCTTAGGAAACTCCTACAATGAGCAGTTCTTC. Amino acid sequence: CASSLGNSYNEQFF.

The chain combines TRBV18 with TRBJ1-1; no firm D call. CDR3 length: 14 amino acids. V dropped 0 bases and J dropped 5 bases, with 10 bases sitting between them. CDR1 is KGHSH, CDR2 LQKENI, per germline. CDR3 region: CASSPPGWETEAFF. DNA of the CDR3: TGTGCCAGCTCACCACCGGGGTGGGAAACTGAAGCTTTCTTT. Complete variable domain (other parts from reference TRBV18 and TRBJ1-1): NAGVMQNPRHLVRRRGQEARLRCSPMKGHSHVYWYRQLPEEGLKFMVYLQKENIIDESGMPKERFSAEFPKEGPSILRIQQVVRGDSAAYFCASSPPGWETEAFFGQGTRLTVV.

This rearrangement joins TRBV9 to TRBJ1-4; 7 bases match TRBD1. From germline, CDR1 is SGDLS and CDR2 YYNGEE. The CDR3 has 16 amino acids. Germline trimming cut 0 bases from V and 0 bases from J; bases unmatched to any gene: 2. The CDR3 sequence: CASSVAGGATNEKLFF. CDR3 in DNA: TGTGCCAGCAGCGTAGCAGGGGGAGCAACTAATGAAAAACTGTTTTTT. Full variable domain (rest looked up from reference TRBV9 and TRBJ1-4): DSGVTQTPKHLITATGQRVTLRCSPRSGDLSVYWYQQSLDQGLQFLIQYYNGEERAKGNILERFSAQQFPDLHSELNLSSLELGDSALYFCASSVAGGATNEKLFFGSGTQLSVL.

This chain connects TRBV4-3 to TRBJ1-2; D uncertain. Germline V gene lookup returns CDR1 LGHNA and CDR2 YSLEER. Trimming stripped 0 bases from V and 4 bases from J, with 15 bases between. The CDR3 sequence is 16 residues long. The CDR3 nucleotides are TGCGCCAGCAGCCAAGATCGATCTTCGGACTCCTATGGCTACACCTTC. This encodes CASSQDRSSDSYGYTF.

The chain links TRBV7-2 to TRBJ1-5; D perhaps matches TRBD1 (5 bases). Germline-derived CDR1 and CDR2 are SGHTA and FQGNSA. There are 14 residues in the CDR3. V lost 5 bases and J lost 2, with 10 bases in between. CDR3 nucleotides: TGTGCCAGCAGCCCTCAGGGTGGCAATCAGCCCCAGCATTTT. Its translation is CASSPQGGNQPQHF.

J is TRBJ2-1 and V is TRBV7-2; 10 bases are a match to TRBD2. This CDR3 spans 16 amino acids. Germline CDR1 is SGHTA and CDR2 is FQGNSA. Trimming removed 4 bases from V and 7 bases from J; junction bases left unmatched: 10. This CDR3 is CASSYPRPSGGNEQFF. The CDR3 region has the DNA TGTGCCAGCAGCTACCCCAGGCCTAGCGGGGGAAATGAGCAGTTCTTC.

The chain employs TRBV15 and TRBJ2-1; 9 nucleotides line up with TRBD2. The V gene end was trimmed by 0 bases and the J gene end by 6 bases; junction bases not matched to a gene: 6. This CDR3 spans 16 amino acids. The germline V gene has CDR1 LNHNV and CDR2 YYDKDF (reference sequence). The DNA of the CDR3 is TGTGCCACCAGCAGAGATTTTGCGGGGGGGACCAATGAGCAGTTCTTC. Protein product: CATSRDFAGGTNEQFF.

With regard to this clone: At one boundary the junction diverges from the germline segment, which might be a read error. The chain joins TRBV6-6 to TRBJ2-7, with 10 bases matching TRBD2. From germline, CDR1 is MNHNY and CDR2 SVGAGI (reference sequence). This CDR3 has 16 amino acids. DNA of the CDR3: TGTGCCAACAGTTACCGCGGGACTAGCGTCTCCTACGAGCAGTACTTC. Encoded protein: CANSYRGTSVSYEQYF.

This chain connects TRBV7-2 to TRBJ1-1; D gene uncertain. The CDR3 spans 13 residues. Germline assignment: CDR1 SGHTA and CDR2 FQGNSA. The V gene lost 3 bases and the J gene lost 8 bases, with 13 bases spanning the gap. CDR3 sequence reads: CASSFRTGMEAFF. Written as DNA, the CDR3 is TGTGCCAGCAGCTTCCGTACGGGGATGGAAGCTTTCTTT.

The chain couples TRBV5-5 to TRBJ1-4; unclear D gene. Germline CDR1 SGHKS, CDR2 YYEKEE (reference sequence). V lost 1 base and J 4 bases, leaving 8 bases between the germline ends. CDR3 length equals 14 residues. DNA for the CDR3: TGTGCCAGCAGCTTGCCAGGTGATAATGAAAAACTGTTTTTT. This translates into CASSLPGDNEKLFF.

The rearrangement links TRBV7-9 to TRBJ1-2; possibly TRBD1 for D (5 bases). The CDR3 is 13 residues long. Trimming took 7 bases from V and 6 from J, leaving 15 bases between them. Germline V CDR1 and CDR2: SEHNR, FQNEAQ (reference sequence). The DNA for the CDR3 is TGTGCCAGCACCTCGGCCTGGGACCATGGCTACACCTTC. Protein product: CASTSAWDHGYTF.

This clone was seen more than once but under ten times. V is TRBV6-5 and J is TRBJ2-2; D call uncertain. V lost 6 bases and J 1 base, leaving 9 bases between the germline ends. The CDR3 consists of 14 residues. Germline lookup yields CDR1 MNHEY and CDR2 SVGAGI. The CDR3 sequence: CASRTTGNTGELFF. In DNA, the CDR3 is TGTGCCAGCAGAACGACTGGGAACACCGGGGAGCTGTTTTTT.

The chain employs TRBV19 and TRBJ1-2; TRBD1 is a possible D gene (5 bases). The V gene lost 3 bases and the J gene lost 13 bases, with 18 bases spanning the gap. The CDR3 loop spans 13 amino acids. CDR1 is LNHDA, CDR2 SQIVND, per germline (reference sequence). Here the CDR3 reads CASSIPGPGPLTF. CDR3 nucleotides: TGTGCCAGTAGTATTCCGGGACCGGGGCCGCTCACCTTC. The entire variable domain, with the rest obtained from reference TRBV19 and TRBJ1-2, is as follows: DGGITQSPKYLFRKEGQNVTLSCEQNLNHDAMYWYRQDPGQGLRLIYYSQIVNDFQKGDIAEGYSVSREKKESFPLTVTSAQKNPTAFYLCASSIPGPGPLTFGSGTRLTVV.

This clone appeared a single time. This chain connects TRBV7-2 to TRBJ2-3; the match to TRBD1 covers 7 bases. CDR3 length equals 17 residues. The V and J ends lost 2 bases and 3 bases, in that order; junction bases with no gene match: 11. CDR1 and CDR2 from the germline V gene are SGHTA and FQGNSA. The CDR3: CASSLRSRGMVTDTQYF. CDR3 nucleotides: TGTGCCAGCAGCTTAAGGTCCAGGGGGATGGTGACAGATACGCAGTATTTT.

The chain joins TRBV11-2 to TRBJ2-3; D is undetermined. This CDR3 spans 12 amino acids. V lost 5 bases to trimming and J lost 7 bases, with 10 bases between them. In germline, CDR1 is SGHAT, CDR2 FQNNGV. The CDR3, as DNA: TGTGCCAGCAGCCTGGGTGGGAATACGCAGTATTTT. It translates to CASSLGGNTQYF. The whole variable domain, filled in from reference TRBV11-2 and TRBJ2-3, reads EAGVAQSPRYKIIEKRQSVAFWCNPISGHATLYWYQQILGQGPKLLIQFQNNGVVDDSQLPKDRFSAERLKGVDSTLKIQPAKLEDSAVYLCASSLGGNTQYFGPGTRLTVL.

This clone was detected only once. This chain links TRBV7-2 with TRBJ1-3; D might be TRBD1 (5 bases). Germline values: CDR1 SGHTA, CDR2 FQGNSA. This CDR3 comprises 17 residues. Trimming took 1 base from V and 0 from J, leaving 13 bases between them. CDR3 coding DNA: TGTGCCAGCAGCTTAGGGTGGCAGGGCCCCTCTGGAAACACCATATATTTT. Encoded protein: CASSLGWQGPSGNTIYF. Variable domain in full (rest from reference TRBV7-2 and TRBJ1-3): GAGVSQSPSNKVTEKGKDVELRCDPISGHTALYWYRQSLGQGLEFLIYFQGNSAPDKSGLPSDRFSAERTGGSVSTLTIQRTQQEDSAVYLCASSLGWQGPSGNTIYFGEGSWLTVV.

The chain links TRBV10-3 to TRBJ2-3, with 9 bases identical to TRBD1. The CDR3 is 16 residues long. The V segment lost 5 bases and the J segment 2 bases; nucleotides outside the gene matches: 8. In germline, CDR1 is ENHRY, CDR2 SYGVKD. The CDR3 reads CAISLETGGNTDTQYF. The CDR3 bases are TGTGCCATCAGTTTAGAGACAGGGGGAAACACAGATACGCAGTATTTT.

V is TRBV7-2 and J is TRBJ1-2, with D possibly matching TRBD1 (5 bases). Trimming left V 5 bases short and J 0 bases short, with 13 bases between. Germline values: CDR1 SGHTA, CDR2 FQGNSA. There are 15 residues in the CDR3. CDR3 protein: CASSPYRFSNYGYTF. The DNA of the CDR3 is TGTGCCAGCAGCCCGTACAGGTTTTCTAACTATGGCTACACCTTC. Full variable domain (outside the CDR3, taken from reference TRBV7-2 and TRBJ1-2): GAGVSQSPSNKVTEKGKDVELRCDPISGHTALYWYRQSLGQGLEFLIYFQGNSAPDKSGLPSDRFSAERTGGSVSTLTIQRTQQEDSAVYLCASSPYRFSNYGYTFGSGTRLTVV.

The chain joins TRBV10-2 to TRBJ2-7, with TRBD1 matching 9 bases. V shed 8 bases and J 7 bases; nucleotides not matched to a gene: 12. This CDR3 has 14 residues. The germline CDR1 and CDR2 sequences are WSHSY and SAAADI. CDR3 protein: CASWPGTGKREQYF. In DNA, the CDR3 is TGCGCCAGCTGGCCTGGGACAGGGAAGAGAGAGCAGTACTTC.

The chain recombines TRBV18 with TRBJ2-1; 9 bases map to TRBD1. After removal of 8 bases from V and 8 bases from J, the junction contained 16 bases not matched to a gene. CDR3 size: 16 residues. Looked up from germline, CDR1 is KGHSH and CDR2 is LQKENI. CDR3 nucleotide sequence: TGTGCCAGCACCTCTACAGGGGGCGGCATGTCCCATGAGCAGTTCTTC. Protein product: CASTSTGGGMSHEQFF.